This TCR beta chain was sequenced for a study of monozygotic twins with inflammatory bowel disease (dated by TCRdb to about 2019). Concerning the study at large: In total, approximately 28 monozygotic twin pairs made up the full study: 19 Danish pairs, all IBD-discordant, plus nine German pairs, of which four were IBD-concordant and five were IBD-discordant. Disease-associated traits were sought mainly through comparisons between IBD patients and their genetically identical healthy co-twins within discordant pairs. Each individual had, on average, about 151 000 unique TCRalpha sequences and 181 000 unique TCRbeta sequences available for analysis. Overall study outcomes, separate from this receptor: Background noise and inter-individual variability may have been introduced into the repertoires by the differing immunosuppressive treatments among patients. Different T cell subtypes could not be distinguished in the analysis. No single strong signal or clonotype linked to IBD turned up in the results, so the idea that one exists was not supported. Repertoire similarity did not differ between concordant and discordant twins, which could be due to limited statistical power. Compared with healthy twins, IBD patients shared fewer clonotypes with other individuals, and the difference was most pronounced in patients with signs of disease activity. IBD patients had lower TCRbeta repertoire diversity, measured by the inverse Simpson index, than their healthy co-twins.

From each donor, an approximately 2.5 ml peripheral blood sample was collected into PAXgene tubes and stored at -80 degrees C. Without any T cell sorting, total RNA was extracted from whole blood using the PAXgene blood miRNA kit on an automated QIAcube. Peripheral blood from monozygotic twin pairs concordant or discordant for inflammatory bowel disease was subjected to deep TCRalpha and TCRbeta repertoire profiling with unique molecular barcoding. Smoking habits were recorded for all twin pairs, and each individual was classified as a current, former or never smoker. Turning to this clonotype: Which antigen it targets is not known.

Libraries were constructed by 5' RACE. Preparation of each TCR library used roughly 3,300 ng of total RNA. For each sample, cDNA synthesis was carried out in eight separate reactions using SMARTScribe reverse transcriptase. Unique molecular identifiers containing a 6-nucleotide sample barcode were introduced through template switching during cDNA synthesis. TCRalpha and TCRbeta cDNA was amplified by two nested PCRs of about 15 and 9 cycles, with bead purification after each PCR. Before amplification, the cDNA was treated with uracil DNA-glycosylase and purified using the QIAquick PCR purification kit. The second PCR was the step at which Illumina TruSeq-compatible adapters and sample-specific barcodes were added. Library quality and concentration were assessed using TapeStation and Qubit, and about 5 ng of each library was pooled. Pooled libraries were sequenced on an Illumina HiSeq2500 single-index Rapid Run with 2 x 100 bp reads and custom sequencing primers. On the authors' methods: PCR and sequencing errors were corrected by UMI-based consensus assembly using MiGEC version 1.2.6. V(D)J alignment, clonotype assembly and CDR3 extraction were performed with MiXCR version 2.1.1. To normalise gene usage, clonotype sharing and MAIT/NKT TCR abundance, the top 1000, 10 000 and 20 000 clonotypes in each sample were analysed. After downsampling to 27 000 UMIs, diversity was calculated as the inverse Simpson index using the vegan R package. Paired Mann-Whitney U tests were applied to discordant twin pairs, with Benjamini-Hochberg correction for multiple testing. Once TCRdb had reprocessed the reads, it stored one entry per CDR3 protein sequence and supplied no DNA. Here the V and J calls rest on TCRdb's processing, not on the authors' analysis. Per the sample table, the count is about 210,000 distinct CDR3 sequences. 1.5% to 2% of the sample rests with the top ten.

From the germline V gene, CDR1 is SGHRS and CDR2 is YFSETQ. The CDR3 starts with the cysteine, ends with the phenylalanine, and has 14 residues. DNA is not recorded here. The receptor was isolated from a human donor with ulcerative colitis or Crohn's disease, or a healthy co-twin of an affected twin (not recorded which). Sequencing was done on a sample of blood. The chain couples TRBV5-1 to TRBJ1-1. CDR3 region: CASSLDAWNTEAFF.